This T cell receptor beta chain originates from a study of identical twins. Germline V lookup: CDR1 DFQATT, CDR2 SNEGSKA (reference sequence). The V end was cut by 5 bases, the J end by 4 bases, with 15 bases between. This CDR3 is 14 amino acids long. Study findings and constraints: Conclusions rested on cross-sectional statistics rather than following the same donors. Whereas memory repertoires showed no such difference, abundant cord blood beta clonotypes carried fewer insertions.

Via MiXCR, TCRdb re-called the 5' RACE reads, giving one row per CDR3 protein. The top ten hold roughly 0.9% of the sample, which has roughly 500,000 distinct CDR3 sequences, around 20% seen once. This clonotype came up a few times. The antigen is unknown. These same records also appear under a second study, on T cells expressing NK-cell markers.

Specimen: CD4+ T cells sorted from blood. The TCR was taken from a woman under 30 in good health. J is TRBJ2-1 and V is TRBV20-1; tentatively, D is TRBD1 (5 bases). The CDR3 DNA is TGCAGTGCTGCCATCAGGGTTTTGTACAATGAGCAGTTCTTC. Its translation: CSAAIRVLYNEQFF.